A selection of T cell receptor beta chains follows, all from one sample in a study of blood T cell repertoires in COVID-19. Here immunoSEQ multiplex PCR was the method, and the copy in TCRdb shows in-frame clones only, minus some. The sample yields some 160,000 clones, just over 90% seen once. Sequencing used peripheral blood. The receptors here all came from a man younger than 30 with acute or convalescent COVID-19. CDR3s include the opening cysteine and the closing phenylalanine or tryptophan. A D gene is named only where the DNA matches it firmly. For some rows the clone size is stated as once, few or many, or as a class when expanded; others skip it.

d_call,j_call,v_call,clone_size,cdr3_nt,cdr3_aa
-,TRBJ2-5,TRBV5-1,once,TGCGCCAGCAACCTCGGGGGGACATCCCAAGAGACCCAGTACTTC,CASNLGGTSQETQYF
-,TRBJ2-1,TRBV19,-,TGTGCCAGTACTCCCTCGGGACTTCCTTACAATGAGCAGTTCTTC,CASTPSGLPYNEQFF
-,TRBJ1-5,TRBV5-3,-,TGTGCCAGAAGCTTGGGGAGTCCGGGCAATCAGCCCCAGCATTTT,CARSLGSPGNQPQHF
TRBD1,TRBJ2-2,TRBV18,-,TGTGCCAGCTCACCAGAGACAGGGGTCACCGGGGAGCTGTTTTTT,CASSPETGVTGELFF
-,TRBJ1-1,TRBV15,-,TGTGCCACCAGCAGAGGACAGGCGAACACTGAAGCTTTCTTT,CATSRGQANTEAFF
-,TRBJ1-2,TRBV7-9,-,TGTGCCAGCAGCTTAGGGGCCGGGGTGACTAACTATGGCTACACCTTC,CASSLGAGVTNYGYTF
-,TRBJ1-3,TRBV30,-,TGTGCCTGGACCTCGACAGTATCTGGAAACACCATATATTTT,CAWTSTVSGNTIYF
TRBD2,TRBJ2-1,TRBV2,once,TGTGCCAGCAAAAGGGACTACCAATACAATGAGCAGTTCTTC,CASKRDYQYNEQFF
TRBD2,TRBJ2-2,TRBV7-7,once,TGTGCCAGCGGCCCCGGACTAGTCGACACCGGGGAGCTGTTTTTT,CASGPGLVDTGELFF
-,TRBJ2-2,TRBV11-2,-,TGTGCCAGCAGCTTAAGAGGGCAAGACACCGGGGAGCTGTTTTTT,CASSLRGQDTGELFF
TRBD1,TRBJ2-6,TRBV18,-,TGTGCCAGCTTAGGGACAGGCGCCATCTCTGGGGCCAACGTCCTGACTTTC,CASLGTGAISGANVLTF
-,TRBJ1-5,TRBV4-1,once,TGCGCCAGCAGCAGAAGGCAGGGAGAGGGGGTTAGCAATCAGCCCCAGCATTTT,CASSRRQGEGVSNQPQHF
-,TRBJ1-5,TRBV27,-,TGTGCCAGCAGTTTATCGCCGGGGGGGGTGAAAGCGGGGCCCCAGCATTTT,CASSLSPGGVKAGPQHF
TRBD2,TRBJ2-7,TRBV15,once,TGTGCCACCAGCAGAGCGCCTAGCGGCTACGAGCAGTACTTC,CATSRAPSGYEQYF
TRBD1,TRBJ1-4,TRBV15,-,TGTGCCACCAGCATGGGTGGACAGGGAGGTGAAAAACTGTTTTTT,CATSMGGQGGEKLFF
-,TRBJ1-5,TRBV19,once,TGTGCCAGTAGTATCCGAGGACACAATCAGCCCCAGCATTTT,CASSIRGHNQPQHF
-,TRBJ1-5,TRBV6-2/TRBV6-3,-,TGTGCCAGCAGTTACTTCGGAGGTGGACGGCGCAATCAGCCCCAGCATTTT,CASSYFGGGRRNQPQHF
-,TRBJ2-1,TRBV24-1,-,TGTGCCACCAGTGATCCCAGGACCTACAATGAGCAGTTCTTC,CATSDPRTYNEQFF
-,TRBJ2-7,TRBV19,-,TGTGCCAGTAGTATAGCGGCTAGCTCCTACGAGCAGTACTTC,CASSIAASSYEQYF
TRBD2,TRBJ2-7,TRBV5-4,-,TGTGCCAGCAGCTTGGACAGACTAGCGGGAGTCCTTGAGCAGTACTTC,CASSLDRLAGVLEQYF
-,TRBJ2-3,TRBV7-8,-,TGTGCCAGCAGCTTTGTTGGCAAGAGCACAGATACGCAGTATTTT,CASSFVGKSTDTQYF
TRBD1,TRBJ2-7,TRBV11-2,-,TGTGCCAGCAGTTTCCTGACAGGGATAGACTACGAGCAGTACTTC,CASSFLTGIDYEQYF
-,TRBJ1-4,TRBV21-1,-,TGTGCCAGCAGCGGTAAAAACAGGGGTGCTAATGAAAAACTGTTTTTT,CASSGKNRGANEKLFF
TRBD2,TRBJ2-1,TRBV7-2,-,TGTGCCAGCAGCCGCGAGGCTAGCGGCTACAATGAGCAGTTCTTC,CASSREASGYNEQFF
-,TRBJ2-3,TRBV5-1,once,TGCGCCAGCAGCTTGGCGGTGCCGGGAGATACGCAGTATTTT,CASSLAVPGDTQYF
-,TRBJ1-4,TRBV20-1,-,TGCAGTGCTAGTGACCCAAATGAAAAACTGTTTTTT,CSASDPNEKLFF
-,TRBJ1-3,TRBV11-2,once,TGTGCCAGCAGCGAGGGAAGCTCTGGAAACACCATATATTTT,CASSEGSSGNTIYF
TRBD1,TRBJ1-2,TRBV9,-,TGTGCCAGCAAGTGGGGGCTTACAGGGGATGAAGGCTACACCTTC,CASKWGLTGDEGYTF
-,TRBJ2-7,TRBV27,-,TGTGCCACGCGGGCTATTGGGAACAGTCCCTACGAGCAGTACTTC,CATRAIGNSPYEQYF
TRBD1,TRBJ2-2,TRBV7-9,-,TGTGCCAGCAGCGTCGGGACAGGGTCGAACGGGGAGCTGTTTTTT,CASSVGTGSNGELFF
-,TRBJ1-1,TRBV6-4,-,TGTGCCAGCAGCACCGACATCGGCACTGAAGCTTTCTTT,CASSTDIGTEAFF
TRBD1,TRBJ1-5,TRBV5-1,-,TGCGCCAGCAGCTTAGGACAGGGAGACGGACAGCCCCAGCATTTT,CASSLGQGDGQPQHF
TRBD1,TRBJ1-4,TRBV19,-,TGTGCCAGTAGTACCGGCCAGGGGGTTAATGAAAAACTGTTTTTT,CASSTGQGVNEKLFF
-,TRBJ1-1,TRBV30,-,TGTGCTCGATGGTTGGGCGCTGAAGCTTTCTTT,CARWLGAEAFF
-,TRBJ2-1,TRBV2,-,TGTGCCAGCAGTGAACGGCAGGGCATAAATGAGCAGTTCTTC,CASSERQGINEQFF
-,TRBJ1-1,TRBV24-1,-,TGTGCCACCAGTCGCGGGTGGAACACTGAAGCTTTCTTT,CATSRGWNTEAFF
TRBD2,TRBJ2-2,TRBV24-1,-,TGTGCCACCAGTGACAATAGCGGGAGTAACGGCGGGGAGCTGTTTTTT,CATSDNSGSNGGELFF
TRBD2,TRBJ2-1,TRBV4-1,-,TGCGCCAGCAGCCAAGATTGGGCGGGAGGGCCCCCCTCCTACAATGAGCAGTTCTTC,CASSQDWAGGPPSYNEQFF
-,TRBJ1-2,TRBV19,-,TGTGCCAGTAGTGACCCAGGGGAGAACTATGGCTACACCTTC,CASSDPGENYGYTF
TRBD1,TRBJ2-1,TRBV6-5,-,TGTGCCAGCAGCGTCATAGGGACAGGGAATGAGCAGTTCTTC,CASSVIGTGNEQFF
-,TRBJ2-7,TRBV5-1,-,TGCGCCAGCAGCTTCCCGGGATACGAGCAGTACTTC,CASSFPGYEQYF
-,TRBJ1-5,TRBV19,-,TGTGCCAGTAGTATAGTGGCAGGCAGACAGCCCCAGCATTTT,CASSIVAGRQPQHF
-,TRBJ1-6,TRBV5-8,-,TGTGCCAGCAGCTCCCTCGGGACAAGTAATTCACCCCTCCACTTT,CASSSLGTSNSPLHF
TRBD1,TRBJ1-2,TRBV6-5,-,TGTGCCAGCAGTTACGGACAGGGGGTGGGTGGCTACACCTTC,CASSYGQGVGGYTF
-,TRBJ2-1,TRBV19,-,TGTGCCAGTAGTATTGGGCCTCCAAGCTCCTACAATGAGCAGTTCTTC,CASSIGPPSSYNEQFF